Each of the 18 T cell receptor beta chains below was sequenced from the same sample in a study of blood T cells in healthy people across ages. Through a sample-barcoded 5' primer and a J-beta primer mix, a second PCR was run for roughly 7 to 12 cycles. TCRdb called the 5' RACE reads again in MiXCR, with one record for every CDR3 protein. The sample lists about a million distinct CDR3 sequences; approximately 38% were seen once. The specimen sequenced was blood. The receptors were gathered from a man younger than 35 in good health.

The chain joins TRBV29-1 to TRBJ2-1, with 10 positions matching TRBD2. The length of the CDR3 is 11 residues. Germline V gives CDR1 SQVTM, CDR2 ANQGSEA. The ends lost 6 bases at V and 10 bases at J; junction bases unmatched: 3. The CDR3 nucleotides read TGCAGCGTGAGGACTAGCGGAGAGCAGTTCTTC. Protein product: CSVRTSGEQFF.

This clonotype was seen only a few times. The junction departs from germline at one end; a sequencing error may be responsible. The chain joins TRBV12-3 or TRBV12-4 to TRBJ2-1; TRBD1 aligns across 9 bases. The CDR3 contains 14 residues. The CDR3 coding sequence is TGTGCCAGCAGGTCAGGGGACAGGGCCAATGAGCAGTATTTC. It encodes CASRSGDRANEQYF.

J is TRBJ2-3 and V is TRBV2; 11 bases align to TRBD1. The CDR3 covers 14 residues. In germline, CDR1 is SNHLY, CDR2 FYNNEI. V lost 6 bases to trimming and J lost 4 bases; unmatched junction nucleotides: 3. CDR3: CASRGQGAADTQYF. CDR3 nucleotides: TGTGCCAGCAGAGGACAGGGGGCTGCAGATACGCAGTATTTT.

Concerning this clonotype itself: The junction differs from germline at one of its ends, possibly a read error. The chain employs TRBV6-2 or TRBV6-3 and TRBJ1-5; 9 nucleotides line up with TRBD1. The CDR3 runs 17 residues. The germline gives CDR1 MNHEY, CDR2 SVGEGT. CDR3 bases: TGTGCCAGCAGGACATACAGGGGGCGCCGAAGCAGTCAGCCCCAGCATTTT. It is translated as CASRTYRGRRSSQPQHF.

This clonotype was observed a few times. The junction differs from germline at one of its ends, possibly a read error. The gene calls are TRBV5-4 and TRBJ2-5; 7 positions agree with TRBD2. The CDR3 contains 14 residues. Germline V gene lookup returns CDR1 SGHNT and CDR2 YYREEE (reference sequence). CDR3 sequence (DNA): TGTGCCGGCAGCTTGGAGGGACTACAAGAGACCCAGTACTTC. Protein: CAGSLEGLQETQYF. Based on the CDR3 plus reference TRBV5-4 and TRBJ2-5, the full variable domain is ETGVTQSPTHLIKTRGQQVTLRCSSQSGHNTVSWYQQALGQGPQFIFQYYREEENGRGNFPPRFSGLQFPNYSSELNVNALELDDSALYLCAGSLEGLQETQYFGPGTRLLVL.

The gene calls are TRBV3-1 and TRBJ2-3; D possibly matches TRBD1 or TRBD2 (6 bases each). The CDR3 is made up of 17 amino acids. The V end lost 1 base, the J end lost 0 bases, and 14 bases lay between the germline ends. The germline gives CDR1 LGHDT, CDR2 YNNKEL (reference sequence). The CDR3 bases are TGTGCCAGCAGCCAAGGGGTTTCGGGGGCCAGCACAGATACGCAGTATTTT. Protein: CASSQGVSGASTDTQYF.

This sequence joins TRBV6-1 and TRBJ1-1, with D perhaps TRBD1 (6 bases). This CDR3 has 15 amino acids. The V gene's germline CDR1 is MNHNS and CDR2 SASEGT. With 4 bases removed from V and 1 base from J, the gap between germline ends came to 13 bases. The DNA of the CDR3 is TGTGCCAGCAGTGGCCGACAGGTCAAGAACACTGAAGCTTTCTTT. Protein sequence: CASSGRQVKNTEAFF.

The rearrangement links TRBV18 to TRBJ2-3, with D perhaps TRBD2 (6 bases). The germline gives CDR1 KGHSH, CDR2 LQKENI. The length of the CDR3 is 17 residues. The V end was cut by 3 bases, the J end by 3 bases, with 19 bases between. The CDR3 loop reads CASSPSPGLSETDTQYF. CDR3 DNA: TGTGCCAGCTCACCGTCCCCGGGACTCTCGGAGACAGATACGCAGTATTTT.

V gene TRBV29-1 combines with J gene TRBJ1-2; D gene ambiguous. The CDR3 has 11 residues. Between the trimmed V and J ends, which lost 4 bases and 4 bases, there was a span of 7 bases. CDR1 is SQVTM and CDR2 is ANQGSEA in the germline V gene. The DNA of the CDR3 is TGCAGCGTTGTTGAGGCCTATGGCTACACCTTC. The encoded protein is CSVVEAYGYTF.

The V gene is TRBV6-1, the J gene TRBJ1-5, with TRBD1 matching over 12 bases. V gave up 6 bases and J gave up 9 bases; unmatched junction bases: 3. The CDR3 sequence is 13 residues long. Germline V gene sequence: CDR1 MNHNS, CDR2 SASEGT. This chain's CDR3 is CASRGQGATPQHF. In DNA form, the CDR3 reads TGTGCCAGCAGGGGACAGGGGGCGACGCCCCAGCATTTT.

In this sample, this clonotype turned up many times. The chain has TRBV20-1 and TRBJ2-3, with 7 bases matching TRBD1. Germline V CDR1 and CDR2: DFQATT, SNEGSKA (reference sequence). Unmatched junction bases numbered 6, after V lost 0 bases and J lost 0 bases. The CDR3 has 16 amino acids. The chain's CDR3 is CSARDQRGRSTDTQYF. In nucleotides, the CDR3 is TGCAGTGCTAGAGATCAGAGGGGGCGAAGCACAGATACGCAGTATTTT.

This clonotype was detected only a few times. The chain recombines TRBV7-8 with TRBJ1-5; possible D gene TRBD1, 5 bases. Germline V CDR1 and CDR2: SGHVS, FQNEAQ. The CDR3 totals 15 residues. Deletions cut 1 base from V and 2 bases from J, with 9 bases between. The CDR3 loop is CASSLEGIRNQPQHF. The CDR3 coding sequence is TGTGCCAGCAGCTTAGAGGGGATCCGCAATCAGCCCCAGCATTTT.

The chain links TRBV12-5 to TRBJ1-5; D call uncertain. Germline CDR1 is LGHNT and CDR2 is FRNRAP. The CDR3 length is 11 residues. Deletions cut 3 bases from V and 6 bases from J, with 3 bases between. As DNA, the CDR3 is TGTGCTAGTGGTTTAGGTCAGCCCCAGCATTTT. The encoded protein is CASGLGQPQHF. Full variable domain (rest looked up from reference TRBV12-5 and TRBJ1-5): DARVTQTPRHKVTEMGQEVTMRCQPILGHNTVFWYRQTMMQGLELLAYFRNRAPLDDSGMPKDRFSAEMPDATLATLKIQPSEPRDSAVYFCASGLGQPQHFGDGTRLSIL.

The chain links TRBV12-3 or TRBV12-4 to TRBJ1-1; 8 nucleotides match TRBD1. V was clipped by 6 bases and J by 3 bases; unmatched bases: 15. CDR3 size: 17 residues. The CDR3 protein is CASSRPRRQGAYTEAFF. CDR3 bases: TGTGCCAGCAGCCGCCCCCGGCGGCAGGGGGCGTACACTGAAGCTTTCTTT.

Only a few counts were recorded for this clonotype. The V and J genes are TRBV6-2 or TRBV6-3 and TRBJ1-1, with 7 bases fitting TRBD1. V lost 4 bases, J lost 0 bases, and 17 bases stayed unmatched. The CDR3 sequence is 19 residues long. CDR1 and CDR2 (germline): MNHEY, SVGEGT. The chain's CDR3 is CASSSSRPGGPSMNTEAFF. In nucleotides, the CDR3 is TGTGCCAGCAGTTCCTCCCGGCCAGGGGGTCCTAGCATGAACACTGAAGCTTTCTTT.

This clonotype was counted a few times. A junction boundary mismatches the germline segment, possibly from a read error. The CDR3 nucleotides read TGTGCCGGCAGCGTAGGAATAGGCGGGGGGGCCATTAACAATGAGCAGTTCTTC. Residues: CAGSVGIGGGAINNEQFF. The chain has TRBV9 and TRBJ2-1; 9 bases fit TRBD2. Per germline, CDR1 SGDLS and CDR2 YYNGEE. This CDR3 comprises 18 residues.

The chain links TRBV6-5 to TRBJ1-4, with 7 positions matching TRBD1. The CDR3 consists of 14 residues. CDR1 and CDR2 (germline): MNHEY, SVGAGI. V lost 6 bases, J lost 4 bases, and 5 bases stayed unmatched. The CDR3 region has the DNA TGTGCCAGCAGGACTAGGGACAGTAATGAAAAACTGTTTTTT. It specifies CASRTRDSNEKLFF.

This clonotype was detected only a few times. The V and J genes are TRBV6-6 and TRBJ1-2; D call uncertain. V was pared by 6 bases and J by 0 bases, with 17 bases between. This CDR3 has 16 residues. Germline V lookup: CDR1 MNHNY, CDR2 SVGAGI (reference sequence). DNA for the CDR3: TGTGCCAGCAGGATGGACGGGAGGGTAGCTAACTATGGCTACACCTTC. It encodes CASRMDGRVANYGYTF.